This entry is about one TCR beta chain. What it binds is not known. This CDR3 is also generated by other DNA sequences in the sample. The data were taken from a study of cytomegalovirus exposure and HLA in healthy donors. V shed 0 bases and J shed 0 bases, with 5 bases lying between them. The CDR3 has 14 amino acids. Germline CDR1 MNHEY, CDR2 SMNVEV (reference sequence). Study-wide points: Specificity of a few CMV-associated chains for CMV antigens was verified in vitro.

PCR involved 60 Vbeta and 13 Jbeta primers. Clones were read by immunoSEQ multiplex PCR, and TCRdb kept only the in-frame ones, dropping some. The data contain about 72,000 clones, around three quarters of them seen just once; the ten biggest clones take up about 3.5%. Sequencing was carried out using PBMCs. This sequence joins TRBV27 and TRBJ1-2; unclear D gene. The origin of this receptor is a man aged 35-49 years in good health and CMV-seronegative. This CDR3 reads CASSLSGANYGYTF. The CDR3, as DNA: TGTGCCAGCAGTTTATCAGGAGCTAACTATGGCTACACCTTC.